Below are 6 T cell receptor beta chains sequenced from a single sample in a study of Graves' ophthalmopathy and Graves' hyperthyroidism. The authors amplified TCR beta CDR3 regions, and they did so from RNA transcripts for repertoire sequencing. The library came from an HTBI-primed first-round RT-PCR and a second-round multiplex PCR. TCRdb used MiXCR to reprocess the multiplex PCR reads, holding one entry per CDR3 protein. Here the sample spans roughly 60,000 distinct CDR3 sequences, about half being singletons. The sequenced sample was peripheral blood. These receptors all stem from an adult woman with Graves' ophthalmopathy.

In its sample, this clonotype was seen many times. The chain is built from TRBV3-1 and TRBJ2-3, with D possibly matching TRBD2 (5 bases). The CDR3 length is 15 residues. The V and J ends lost 4 bases and 2 bases respectively, with 13 bases between them. Germline-derived CDR1 and CDR2 are LGHDT and YNNKEL (reference sequence). CDR3: CASSLGSSNTDTQYF. CDR3 nucleotides: TGTGCCAGCAGCCTTGGATCTAGCAACACAGATACGCAGTATTTT.

The J gene is TRBJ2-1, the V gene TRBV9, with D uncertain. Between the trimmed V and J ends, which lost 0 bases and 3 bases, there was a span of 10 bases. This CDR3 contains 15 residues. Germline CDR1 SGDLS, CDR2 YYNGEE. CDR3 amino acids: CASSVGLQYYNEQFF. CDR3 coding DNA: TGTGCCAGCAGCGTAGGACTTCAGTACTACAATGAGCAGTTCTTC.

The sample holds many counts of this clonotype. V gene TRBV20-1 combines with J gene TRBJ2-4; 8 nucleotides line up with TRBD2. Losses at the gene ends were 3 bases for V and 6 bases for J; bases not matched to a gene: 10. Germline CDR1 and CDR2: DFQATT and SNEGSKA (reference sequence). This CDR3 spans 15 amino acids. CDR3 nucleotides: TGCAGTGCTAGGTTTACCGGGAGGGGGATAAACATTCAGTACTTC. Translated: CSARFTGRGINIQYF.

This clonotype was counted many times. The V gene is TRBV28, the J gene TRBJ2-6; possibly TRBD1 for D (6 bases). CDR1 is MDHEN and CDR2 is SYDVKM in the germline V gene. The CDR3 extends over 16 amino acids. The ends were cut back, 5 bases at V and 0 bases at J, with 11 bases in the middle. In DNA form, the CDR3 reads TGTGCCAGCAGTCCCGGACAGCTCTCTGGGGCCAACGTCCTGACTTTC. Translating gives CASSPGQLSGANVLTF.

In its sample, this clonotype was seen many times. The chain employs TRBV28 and TRBJ2-7; 9 bases are a match to TRBD2. Germline loops: CDR1 MDHEN, CDR2 SYDVKM. Unmatched junction bases numbered 5, after V lost 7 bases and J lost 4 bases. This CDR3 is built from 13 residues. CDR3 region: CASTRTSVYEQYF. In nucleotides, the CDR3 is TGTGCCAGCACTCGGACTAGCGTTTACGAGCAGTACTTC.

The J gene is TRBJ1-4, the V gene TRBV14; D call uncertain. The CDR3 length is 14 residues. Trimming removed 5 bases from V and 8 bases from J, with 15 bases in between. The germline CDR1 and CDR2 sequences are SGHDN and FVKESK. In DNA form, the CDR3 reads TGTGCCAGCAGCAGGTGGGCAGGCGGGGAAAAACTGTTTTTT. Translating gives CASSRWAGGEKLFF.